This T cell receptor beta chain comes out of a study of T cells in Graves' hyperthyroidism and ophthalmopathy. Looking at the study overall: Any treatment followed the collection of peripheral blood at initial diagnosis.

This clonotype was seen a few times. The investigators amplified TCR beta CDR3 regions from RNA transcripts. A set of HTBI primers served as the primers for a first-round RT-PCR of the TCR CDR3. One entry per CDR3 protein results from TCRdb running MiXCR on the multiplex PCR reads. Of a few hundred thousand distinct CDR3 sequences in the sample, roughly 25% were seen once. It was considered stable Graves' hyperthyroidism when ophthalmopathy did not progress within 18 months. Uncontrolled infection, other autoimmune disease, pregnancy and lactation each barred patients from inclusion. This clonotype was sampled from a man aged 50-59 years with Graves' hyperthyroidism. The sequenced sample consisted of blood.

The CDR3 reads CASSAPRERDTQYF. The CDR3 DNA reads as TGTGCCAGCAGCGCCCCAAGGGAGCGAGATACGCAGTATTTT. The chain recombines TRBV3-1 with TRBJ2-3, with D maybe TRBD2 (5 bases). Germline V gene data show CDR1 as LGHDT and CDR2 as YNNKEL (reference sequence). V lost 5 bases to trimming and J lost 5 bases, with 14 bases between them. This CDR3 comprises 14 residues.